The T cell receptor beta chain described here comes from a study of cytomegalovirus exposure and HLA in healthy donors. PCR involved 60 Vbeta and 13 Jbeta primers. Generated by immunoSEQ multiplex PCR, the TCRdb table keeps only in-frame clones and is missing some. The sample spans 75,000 to 95,000 clones; the ten largest clones claim just over 5.5%. General observations from the study: In a later analysis, the majority of CMV-associated beta chains seemingly showed HLA restriction. Common viral pathogens seemed to be connected with several of the most significant clusters, according to a later analysis. Per published accounts, TCR beta sequences correctly predicted the HLA-A and HLA-B alleles of most subjects. In vitro testing confirmed three CMV-associated chains as specific for CMV antigens.

On this clone: As yet, its antigen is unknown.

Sequencing was carried out using PBMCs. This receptor was obtained from a girl between 10 and 17 years old in good health and CMV-seropositive.

For the CDR3, the DNA is TGTGCCATCAGTGGCGGGGGGGACACAGATACGCAGTATTTT. This encodes CAISGGGDTDTQYF. V usage is TRBV10-3 and J usage is TRBJ2-3, with 9 nucleotides matching TRBD2. With V trimmed by 4 bases and J by 2 bases, 1 base remained unmatched. The length of the CDR3 is 14 residues. Germline-derived CDR1 and CDR2 are ENHRY and SYGVKD.